The rows below give T cell receptor beta chains drawn from one sample of a study of blood T cell repertoires in COVID-19. Libraries were prepared by immunoSEQ multiplex PCR; TCRdb keeps only in-frame clonotypes and omits some of them. This table holds approximately 170,000 clones, less than 90% found once. The specimen sequenced was peripheral blood. The receptors shown here come from a woman in her 70s with acute or convalescent COVID-19. Each CDR3 is given with its conserved first and last residue. A D gene is named only where the DNA matches it firmly. Clone size is stated in some rows and not others, as once, few, many or a class when expanded.

V,J,D,size,CDR3,DNA
TRBV18,TRBJ1-1,TRBD1,-,CASSPRQGAGEAFF,TGTGCCAGCTCACCGAGACAGGGGGCTGGGGAAGCTTTCTTT
TRBV14,TRBJ1-1,-,-,CASSQLGTGSTEAFF,TGTGCCAGCAGCCAACTAGGGACTGGGAGTACTGAAGCTTTCTTT
TRBV4-1,TRBJ1-1,-,few,CASSQGGRAGTEAFF,TGCGCCAGCAGCCAAGGGGGCAGGGCAGGTACTGAAGCTTTCTTT
TRBV3-1/TRBV3-2,TRBJ2-7,TRBD2,few,CASSQTSGNPQEQYF,TGTGCCAGCAGCCAAACTAGCGGGAATCCTCAAGAGCAGTACTTC
TRBV11-3,TRBJ2-7,-,-,CASSPYAGSYEQYF,TGTGCCAGCAGCCCCTACGCGGGATCCTACGAGCAGTACTTC
TRBV15,TRBJ2-7,-,-,CATSRGPGPNEQYF,TGTGCCACCAGCAGAGGTCCAGGCCCTAACGAGCAGTACTTC
TRBV28,TRBJ2-1,TRBD1,-,CASSLRQGVGDNEQFF,TGTGCCAGCAGTCTCCGACAGGGAGTCGGAGACAATGAGCAGTTCTTC
TRBV2,TRBJ2-7,TRBD2,-,CASSGDGGFHEQYF,TGTGCCAGCAGTGGCGACGGGGGGTTTCACGAGCAGTACTTC
TRBV7-9,TRBJ2-7,TRBD1,-,CASSLVHWGTGSTYEQYF,TGTGCCAGCAGCTTAGTGCACTGGGGGACAGGGTCAACCTACGAGCAGTACTTC
TRBV11-2,TRBJ2-2,-,-,CASSLRLNTGELFF,TGTGCCAGCAGCCTCCGACTTAACACCGGGGAGCTGTTTTTT
TRBV4-1,TRBJ2-3,-,-,CASSQALGSTTDTQYF,TGCGCCAGCAGCCAAGCCTTGGGCAGCACCACAGATACGCAGTATTTT
TRBV6-2/TRBV6-3,TRBJ1-5,TRBD1,-,CASSYGMGQGANNNQPQHF,TGTGCCAGCAGTTACGGCATGGGACAGGGGGCGAACAACAATCAGCCCCAGCATTTT
TRBV6-2/TRBV6-3,TRBJ2-1,TRBD2,once,CASSYFSGGKDEQFF,TGTGCCAGCAGTTACTTCTCGGGAGGGAAGGATGAGCAGTTCTTC
TRBV6-2/TRBV6-3,TRBJ1-1,-,-,CASSYGPYRHTEAFF,TGTGCCAGCAGTTACGGACCGTACAGGCACACTGAAGCTTTCTTT
TRBV5-1,TRBJ2-3,-,-,CASSPGFNTQYF,TGCGCCAGCAGCCCAGGGTTCAATACGCAGTATTTT
TRBV7-2,TRBJ1-2,TRBD1,-,CASSSKDRGNYGYTF,TGTGCCAGCAGCTCGAAGGACAGGGGGAACTATGGCTACACCTTC
TRBV6-5,TRBJ2-6,-,-,CAIVSGANVLTF,TGTGCCATCGTCTCTGGGGCCAACGTCCTGACTTTC
TRBV5-4,TRBJ1-2,-,-,CASSLGGQTYGYTF,TGTGCCAGCAGCTTGGGCGGACAGACCTATGGCTACACCTTC
TRBV11-3,TRBJ2-2,TRBD1,-,CASSRQGTGELFF,TGTGCCAGCAGCCGACAGGGGACCGGGGAGCTGTTTTTT
TRBV6-6,TRBJ1-2,-,-,CASSRGARQGLHYGYTF,TGTGCCAGCAGTCGGGGGGCGCGCCAGGGCCTCCACTATGGCTACACCTTC
TRBV6-5,TRBJ2-7,-,-,CASRAGTLTYEQYF,TGTGCCAGCAGAGCCGGGACACTTACCTACGAGCAGTACTTC
TRBV20-1,TRBJ2-1,-,-,CSASRLGYYNEQFF,TGCAGTGCTAGTCGGCTAGGATATTACAATGAGCAGTTCTTC
TRBV3-1/TRBV3-2,TRBJ2-7,TRBD2,once,CASSQEVSGGMVEQYF,TGTGCCAGCAGCCAAGAAGTCTCGGGAGGGATGGTCGAGCAGTACTTC
TRBV7-2,TRBJ1-5,-,-,CASSLASQGSQPQHF,TGTGCCAGCAGCTTAGCTTCCCAGGGTAGTCAGCCCCAGCATTTT
TRBV15,TRBJ1-3,-,-,CATQKGQSGNTIYF,TGTGCCACGCAAAAGGGGCAATCTGGAAACACCATATATTTT
TRBV6-1,TRBJ2-5,TRBD2,-,CASSEVGGGLETQYF,TGTGCCAGCAGTGAAGTTGGGGGGGGTTTAGAGACCCAGTACTTC
TRBV15,TRBJ1-6,TRBD1,-,CATSRDFGTGNYSPLHF,TGTGCCACCAGCAGAGATTTTGGGACAGGAAACTATTCACCCCTCCACTTT
TRBV9,TRBJ2-6,-,-,CASSRRGGSREYNVLTF,TGTGCCAGCAGCAGGAGGGGGGGTTCTAGGGAATACAACGTCCTGACTTTC
TRBV7-3,TRBJ2-2,-,few,CASSPTEANTGELFF,TGTGCCAGCAGCCCCACGGAGGCGAACACCGGGGAGCTGTTTTTT
TRBV7-2,TRBJ1-1,-,few,CASSPGPRETEAFF,TGTGCCAGCAGCCCCGGGCCCCGGGAGACTGAAGCTTTCTTT
TRBV11-2,TRBJ1-1,-,-,CASSLVMTGNTEAFF,TGTGCCAGCAGCTTAGTAATGACAGGCAACACTGAAGCTTTCTTT
TRBV4-3,TRBJ1-5,TRBD1,-,CASSQDRVGNQPQHF,TGCGCCAGCAGCCAGGACAGGGTGGGCAATCAGCCCCAGCATTTT
TRBV7-8,TRBJ2-1,TRBD1,-,CASSPRDRGNEQFF,TGTGCCAGCAGCCCCCGGGACAGGGGGAATGAGCAGTTCTTC
TRBV19,TRBJ1-2,-,few,CASSKQSPNYGYTF,TGTGCCAGTAGTAAACAGAGTCCCAACTATGGCTACACCTTC
TRBV18,TRBJ2-7,TRBD2,-,CASSGASGVYEQYF,TGTGCCAGCTCGGGGGCTAGCGGGGTGTACGAGCAGTACTTC
TRBV7-9,TRBJ1-5,-,-,CASSPITAQPQHF,TGTGCCAGCAGCCCTATCACAGCTCAGCCCCAGCATTTT
TRBV6-6,TRBJ1-1,-,once,CASSYGAGGAFF,TGTGCCAGCAGTTACGGCGCGGGGGGGGCTTTCTTT
TRBV9,TRBJ2-2,TRBD1,-,CASSVEPGGKLNTGELFF,TGTGCCAGCAGCGTAGAACCAGGGGGCAAACTGAACACCGGGGAGCTGTTTTTT
TRBV7-9,TRBJ2-7,TRBD2,medium-sized,CASSSPGLARYEQYF,TGTGCCAGCAGCTCACCGGGACTAGCGAGATACGAGCAGTACTTC
TRBV13,TRBJ1-3,TRBD1,-,CASSLRQGASGNTIYF,TGTGCCAGCAGCCTACGACAGGGGGCTTCTGGAAACACCATATATTTT
TRBV28,TRBJ1-1,TRBD1,once,CASSLFQDRVAFF,TGTGCCAGCAGTTTGTTCCAAGACAGGGTGGCTTTCTTT
TRBV18,TRBJ2-3,TRBD1,-,CASSPWDSSRDTQYF,TGTGCCAGCTCACCTTGGGACAGCTCCCGGGATACGCAGTATTTT
TRBV5-1,TRBJ2-7,TRBD1,few,CASSSTGTGVGEQYF,TGCGCCAGCAGCTCTACCGGGACAGGGGTCGGCGAGCAGTACTTC
TRBV24-1,TRBJ1-6,-,-,CATSEGGLGSPLHF,TGTGCCACCAGTGAGGGAGGTCTTGGATCACCCCTCCACTTT
TRBV27,TRBJ2-1,TRBD2,-,CASSSAGLVKGNEQFF,TGTGCCAGCAGTTCGGCCGGACTAGTGAAGGGGAATGAGCAGTTCTTC
TRBV4-3,TRBJ1-1,-,-,CASSQDLRELNTEAFF,TGCGCCAGCAGCCAAGATTTGCGGGAATTGAACACTGAAGCTTTCTTT
TRBV14,TRBJ2-3,TRBD2,-,CASGLMGLEGDTQYF,TGTGCCAGCGGGCTCATGGGACTAGAGGGAGATACGCAGTATTTT
TRBV18,TRBJ1-1,-,-,CASSPSRGGFMNTEAFF,TGTGCCAGCTCACCGTCCAGGGGAGGGTTCATGAACACTGAAGCTTTCTTT
TRBV2,TRBJ2-5,-,-,CASRAGGTQYF,TGTGCCAGCAGGGCCGGGGGGACCCAGTACTTC
TRBV4-1,TRBJ2-5,-,-,CASSPLSSISQETQYF,TGCGCCAGCAGCCCTTTATCTAGTATTTCGCAAGAGACCCAGTACTTC
TRBV9,TRBJ1-6,TRBD1,-,CASSEGQGYNSPLHF,TGTGCCAGCAGCGAGGGACAGGGCTATAATTCACCCCTCCACTTT
TRBV10-3,TRBJ1-5,-,few,CAIRGDSNQPQHF,TGTGCCATCAGGGGAGATAGCAATCAGCCCCAGCATTTT
TRBV28,TRBJ2-2,-,-,CASGHVNTGELFF,TGTGCCAGCGGACACGTGAACACCGGGGAGCTGTTTTTT